Listed below are T cell receptor beta chains from one sample, sequenced in a study of blood T cell repertoires in COVID-19. Produced via immunoSEQ multiplex PCR; TCRdb's table is partial and in-frame only. The sample has a few hundred thousand clones; 85% to 90% are singletons. Sequences were obtained from peripheral blood. The receptors here all came from a woman between 45 and 60 years old with COVID-19, enrolled during active disease. CDR3s include the opening cysteine and the closing phenylalanine or tryptophan. The D gene is left open where the match is weak. The size of a clone is reported for some rows only, either as once, few or many, or as a class for expanded clones.

clone_size j_call cdr3_length d_call v_call cdr3_aa cdr3_nt
. TRBJ2-7 14 . TRBV9 CASSVRENFYEQYF TGTGCCAGCAGCGTACGGGAGAACTTTTACGAGCAGTACTTC
. TRBJ2-2 17 . TRBV4-2 CASSQRLVPQSTGELFF TGTGCCAGCAGCCAAAGACTAGTCCCCCAGAGCACCGGGGAGCTGTTTTTT
. TRBJ2-7 15 TRBD2 TRBV7-9 CASSPGTSGSYEQYF TGTGCCAGCAGCCCAGGGACTAGCGGAAGCTACGAGCAGTACTTC
. TRBJ2-3 17 TRBD2 TRBV24-1 CATSDGLAGGGTDTQYF TGTGCCACCAGTGATGGGTTAGCGGGAGGAGGCACAGATACGCAGTATTTT
. TRBJ1-6 14 TRBD1 TRBV6-5 CASRGTGVHSPLHF TGTGCCAGCAGGGGGACAGGGGTACATTCACCCCTCCACTTT
. TRBJ2-5 15 . TRBV11-3 CASSLEGAYQETQYF TGTGCCAGCAGCTTGGAGGGAGCGTACCAAGAGACCCAGTACTTC
. TRBJ2-6 13 . TRBV19 CASSITVANVLTF TGTGCCAGTAGTATAACAGTCGCCAACGTCCTGACTTTC
. TRBJ1-1 15 . TRBV7-3 CASSPREGMNTEAFF TGTGCCAGCAGCCCCAGGGAGGGGATGAACACTGAAGCTTTCTTT
. TRBJ2-1 15 . TRBV4-1 CASSQGLGRWDEQFF TGCGCCAGCAGCCAAGGACTAGGGCGGTGGGATGAGCAGTTCTTC
. TRBJ2-5 14 . TRBV28 CASSLLGAAETQYF TGTGCCAGCAGTTTACTAGGGGCGGCGGAGACCCAGTACTTC
. TRBJ1-2 15 . TRBV30 CAWSPYAEANYGYTF TGTGCCTGGAGTCCCTACGCGGAAGCTAACTATGGCTACACCTTC
. TRBJ2-5 14 . TRBV9 CASSVGGRQETQYF TGTGCCAGCAGCGTAGGCGGGCGCCAAGAGACCCAGTACTTC
. TRBJ2-7 15 TRBD2 TRBV18 CASSPGTSAAYEQYF TGTGCCAGCTCTCCCGGGACTAGCGCCGCCTACGAGCAGTACTTC
. TRBJ1-5 14 . TRBV6-6 CASRRTLSNQPQHF TGTGCCAGCAGGAGGACATTGAGCAATCAGCCCCAGCATTTT
. TRBJ1-2 15 TRBD1 TRBV6-5 CASRVGQGRLYGYTF TGTGCCAGCAGGGTCGGACAGGGAAGGTTATATGGCTACACCTTC
. TRBJ2-1 16 TRBD2 TRBV11-3 CASSQGLAGPVVEQFF TGTGCCAGCAGCCAGGGACTAGCGGGTCCTGTCGTTGAGCAGTTCTTC
. TRBJ2-2 16 . TRBV9 CASSVGGGGDTGELFF TGTGCCAGCAGCGTAGGTGGAGGTGGAGACACCGGGGAGCTGTTTTTT
. TRBJ2-2 16 . TRBV6-4 CASSWYGGADTGELFF TGTGCCAGCAGTTGGTATGGGGGCGCCGACACCGGGGAGCTGTTTTTT
. TRBJ2-7 14 . TRBV30 CAWASDMGLGEQYF TGTGCCTGGGCCTCGGACATGGGTTTGGGCGAGCAGTACTTC
. TRBJ1-1 13 . TRBV7-2 CASSLRENTEAFF TGTGCCAGCAGCTTGCGAGAGAACACTGAAGCTTTCTTT
. TRBJ2-7 14 . TRBV2 CASSVGPGVYEQYF TGTGCCAGCAGTGTAGGACCAGGGGTCTACGAGCAGTACTTC
. TRBJ1-3 15 . TRBV4-1 CASSQGGGQANTIYF TGCGCCAGCAGCCAAGGGGGGGGGCAGGCAAACACCATATATTTT
. TRBJ2-3 17 TRBD2 TRBV27 CASSFQIAGTSTDTQYF TGTGCCAGCAGTTTCCAAATAGCGGGTACTAGCACAGATACGCAGTATTTT
. TRBJ1-2 15 TRBD1 TRBV5-5 CASSLDGTGYYGYTF TGTGCCAGCAGCTTGGACGGGACAGGTTACTATGGCTACACCTTC
once TRBJ1-3 12 . TRBV18 CASSPTGSTIYF TGTGCCAGCTCACCTACAGGTAGCACCATATATTTT
. TRBJ1-2 15 . TRBV18 CASSPRAGESYGYTF TGTGCCAGCTCACCTCGGGCAGGGGAATCCTATGGCTACACCTTC
. TRBJ2-1 13 . TRBV12-5 CASGLFSVNEQFF TGTGCTAGTGGTTTGTTTTCGGTGAACGAGCAGTTCTTC
. TRBJ1-3 16 TRBD1 TRBV19 CASSPPRQGSRNTIYF TGTGCCAGTAGTCCCCCCCGACAGGGCTCTCGAAACACCATATATTTT
once TRBJ2-7 15 TRBD2 TRBV5-4 CASSTGLAGNYEQYF TGTGCCAGCAGCACGGGACTAGCGGGCAACTACGAGCAGTACTTC
few TRBJ2-2 17 . TRBV3-1/TRBV3-2 CASSQELETGVFGELFF TGTGCCAGCAGCCAAGAGCTTGAGACAGGCGTTTTCGGGGAGCTGTTTTTT
. TRBJ1-2 14 . TRBV6-2/TRBV6-3 CASSYSSGVYGYTF TGTGCCAGCAGTTACTCCTCAGGCGTCTATGGCTACACCTTC
. TRBJ2-7 12 . TRBV30 CAWSEGVYEQYF TGTGCCTGGAGTGAGGGGGTCTACGAGCAGTACTTC
. TRBJ2-2 12 . TRBV2 CASSDPSGELFF TGTGCCAGCAGTGATCCCTCCGGGGAGCTGTTTTTT
once TRBJ1-4 15 TRBD1 TRBV2 CASSGDRVGNEKLFF TGTGCCAGCAGTGGGGACAGGGTGGGGAATGAAAAACTGTTTTTT
. TRBJ2-3 15 . TRBV27 CASMLQGLGTDTQYF TGTGCCAGCATGCTGCAGGGCCTTGGGACAGATACGCAGTATTTT
. TRBJ2-7 15 TRBD2 TRBV6-2/TRBV6-3 CASSYSPRGNYEQYF TGTGCCAGCAGTTATTCCCCGCGGGGGAACTACGAGCAGTACTTC
. TRBJ1-5 15 . TRBV10-3 CAISRTVNSNQPQHF TGTGCCATCAGTCGGACAGTAAATAGCAATCAGCCCCAGCATTTT
. TRBJ2-2 17 . TRBV27 CASSERLARRRAGELFF TGTGCCAGCAGTGAGCGGCTAGCGAGAAGGAGGGCCGGGGAGCTGTTTTTT
. TRBJ2-3 14 . TRBV5-1 CASSLAGSTDTQYF TGCGCCAGCAGCTTGGCGGGGAGCACAGATACGCAGTATTTT
. TRBJ2-3 14 . TRBV3-1/TRBV3-2 CASSPKIDTDTQYF TGTGCCAGCAGCCCAAAAATAGACACAGATACGCAGTATTTT
. TRBJ2-3 16 TRBD2 TRBV5-1 CASSLVTGGSTDTQYF TGCGCCAGCAGCTTGGTTACGGGGGGGAGCACAGATACGCAGTATTTT
. TRBJ2-1 13 TRBD1 TRBV19 CASAGTGGVEQFF TGTGCCAGTGCCGGGACAGGGGGCGTTGAGCAGTTCTTC
. TRBJ1-5 13 TRBD1 TRBV20-1 CSASTGGYQPQHF TGCAGTGCTAGTACAGGGGGCTATCAGCCCCAGCATTTT
. TRBJ1-1 14 . TRBV11-3 CASSLREGVTEAFF TGTGCCAGCAGCCTCAGAGAGGGGGTCACTGAAGCTTTCTTT
. TRBJ2-1 15 TRBD2 TRBV24-1 CATSDTTSGHNEQFF TGTGCCACCAGTGATACGACTAGCGGCCACAATGAGCAGTTCTTC
. TRBJ2-7 14 . TRBV3-1/TRBV3-2 CASSYARTGYEQYF TGTGCCAGCAGCTACGCCAGAACGGGCTACGAGCAGTACTTC
. TRBJ2-1 15 TRBD2 TRBV4-3 CASSQGGLAGNEQFF TGCGCCAGCAGCCAAGGTGGACTAGCGGGTAATGAGCAGTTCTTC
once TRBJ2-1 15 TRBD2 TRBV25-1 CASSFLAGGPNEQFF TGTGCCAGCAGTTTCCTAGCGGGAGGGCCCAATGAGCAGTTCTTC
. TRBJ1-2 13 . TRBV27 CASSSQNDYGYTF TGTGCCAGCAGCTCACAGAATGACTATGGCTACACCTTC
. TRBJ1-1 15 TRBD1 TRBV5-1 CASSGTGILGTEAFF TGCGCCAGCAGCGGGACAGGGATCCTGGGAACTGAAGCTTTCTTT
once TRBJ1-1 15 . TRBV19 CASSHSAARSTEAFF TGTGCCAGTAGTCATAGCGCGGCCCGAAGCACTGAAGCTTTCTTT
. TRBJ2-5 17 TRBD2 TRBV11-2 CASSSTKGLAGEETQYF TGTGCCAGCAGCTCAACCAAGGGACTAGCGGGAGAAGAGACCCAGTACTTC
once TRBJ2-3 15 . TRBV5-4 CASTQTDFSTDTQYF TGTGCCAGTACCCAGACAGATTTTAGCACAGATACGCAGTATTTT
. TRBJ2-1 15 . TRBV11-2 CASSLSRVVGNEQFF TGTGCCAGCAGCCTGAGCAGGGTAGTAGGCAATGAGCAGTTCTTC
. TRBJ2-5 15 . TRBV5-1 CASSLVGQGQETQYF TGCGCCAGCAGCTTGGTTGGGCAGGGCCAAGAGACCCAGTACTTC
. TRBJ1-2 15 TRBD1 TRBV18 CASSPRTGPNYGYTF TGTGCCAGCTCACCCAGGACAGGGCCTAACTATGGCTACACCTTC
. TRBJ2-7 15 TRBD2 TRBV11-2 CASNFRGGRAYEQYF TGTGCCAGCAACTTTAGGGGCGGGAGGGCCTACGAGCAGTACTTC
. TRBJ2-5 16 . TRBV21-1 CASSAFMGGHQETQYF TGTGCCAGCAGCGCTTTTATGGGCGGGCACCAAGAGACCCAGTACTTC
few TRBJ2-2 15 . TRBV2 CASRETGKGTGELFF TGTGCCAGCAGAGAGACAGGCAAAGGCACCGGGGAGCTGTTTTTT